This T cell receptor (beta chain) was recorded in a study of T cells in Graves' hyperthyroidism and ophthalmopathy. The blood sample was taken at first hyperthyroidism diagnosis, before any ophthalmopathy symptoms. This clonotype appeared many times. Its target is not known. The CDR3 runs 12 residues. Per the germline V gene, CDR1 is KGHDR and CDR2 is SFDVKD. Trimming left V 3 bases short and J 11 bases short, with 12 bases between. Points from the study as a whole: The blood repertoire included most of the expanded thyroid clonotypes above 0.001.

Amplification yielded TCR beta CDR3 regions, with RNA transcripts as the source. A first-round RT-PCR of the TCR CDR3 used the HTBI primer set. TCRdb reanalysed the multiplex PCR reads using MiXCR and keeps one entry per CDR3 protein. The sample lists about 280,000 distinct CDR3 sequences, less than 30% occurring once. This TCR was recovered from a man aged 35-49 years with Graves' hyperthyroidism that later progressed to Graves' ophthalmopathy. This rearrangement joins TRBV24-1 to TRBJ1-1; D uncertain. Sequenced material: blood. In nucleotides, the CDR3 is TGTGCCACCAGTGATGAGGTGGCTAATGCTTTCTTT. Its protein product is CATSDEVANAFF.